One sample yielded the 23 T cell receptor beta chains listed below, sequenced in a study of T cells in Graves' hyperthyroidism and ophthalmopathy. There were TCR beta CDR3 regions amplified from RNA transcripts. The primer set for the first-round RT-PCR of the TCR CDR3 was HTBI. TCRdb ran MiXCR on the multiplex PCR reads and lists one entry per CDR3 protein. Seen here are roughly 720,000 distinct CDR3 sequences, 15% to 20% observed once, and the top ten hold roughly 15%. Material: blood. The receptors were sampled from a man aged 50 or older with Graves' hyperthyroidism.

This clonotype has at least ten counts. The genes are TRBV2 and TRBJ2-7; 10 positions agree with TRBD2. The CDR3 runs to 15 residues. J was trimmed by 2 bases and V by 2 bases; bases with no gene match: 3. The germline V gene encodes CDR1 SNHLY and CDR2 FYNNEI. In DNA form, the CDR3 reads TGTGCCAGCAGTGAACCAGCGGGGGGGGCCTACGAGCAGTACTTC. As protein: CASSEPAGGAYEQYF.

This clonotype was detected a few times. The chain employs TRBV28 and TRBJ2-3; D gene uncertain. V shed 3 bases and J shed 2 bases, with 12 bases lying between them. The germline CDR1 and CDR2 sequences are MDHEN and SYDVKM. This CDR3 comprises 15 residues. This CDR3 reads CASSFVSLSTDTQYF. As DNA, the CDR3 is TGTGCCAGCAGTTTTGTGTCACTATCCACAGATACGCAGTATTTT.

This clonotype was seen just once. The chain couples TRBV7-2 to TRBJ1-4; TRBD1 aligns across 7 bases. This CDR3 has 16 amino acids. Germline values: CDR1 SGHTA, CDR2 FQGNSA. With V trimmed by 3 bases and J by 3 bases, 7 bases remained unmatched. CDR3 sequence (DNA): TGTGCCAGCAGCTTTAGGGCCACAGGGGCTAATGAAAAACTGTTTTTT. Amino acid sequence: CASSFRATGANEKLFF.

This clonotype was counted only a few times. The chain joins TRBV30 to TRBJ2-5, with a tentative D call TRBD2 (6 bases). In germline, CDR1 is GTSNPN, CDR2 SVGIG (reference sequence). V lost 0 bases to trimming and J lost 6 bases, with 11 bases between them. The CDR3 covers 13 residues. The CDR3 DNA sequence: TGTGCCTGGAGTGTCGGGAGCGAGAAGACCCAGTACTTC. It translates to CAWSVGSEKTQYF.

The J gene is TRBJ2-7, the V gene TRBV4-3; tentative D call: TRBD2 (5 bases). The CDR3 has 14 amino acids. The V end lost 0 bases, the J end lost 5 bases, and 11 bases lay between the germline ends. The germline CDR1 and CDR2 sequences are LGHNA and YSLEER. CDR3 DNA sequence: TGCGCCAGCAGCCAAGATTCAACCGGGAACGAGCAGTACTTC. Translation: CASSQDSTGNEQYF.

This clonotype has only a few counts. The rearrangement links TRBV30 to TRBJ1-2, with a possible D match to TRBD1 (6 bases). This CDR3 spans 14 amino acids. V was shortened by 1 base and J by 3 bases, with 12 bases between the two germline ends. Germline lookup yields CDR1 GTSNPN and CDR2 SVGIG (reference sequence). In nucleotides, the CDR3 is TGTGCCTGGAGTGGCTCAACAGGGTACTATGGCTACACCTTC. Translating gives CAWSGSTGYYGYTF.

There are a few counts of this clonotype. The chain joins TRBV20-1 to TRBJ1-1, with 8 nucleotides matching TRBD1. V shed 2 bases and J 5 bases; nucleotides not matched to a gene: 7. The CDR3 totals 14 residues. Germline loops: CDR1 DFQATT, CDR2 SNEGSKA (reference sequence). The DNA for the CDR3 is TGCAGTGCTAGATCCCGGACAGGGTGGACTGAAGCTTTCTTT. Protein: CSARSRTGWTEAFF.

CDR3 loop: CASSQPGGGTNTGELFF. In nucleotides, the CDR3 is TGTGCCAGCAGCCAACCGGGAGGGGGGACTAACACCGGGGAGCTGTTTTTT. This chain links TRBV3-1 with TRBJ2-2; TRBD2 matches 8 bases. This CDR3 contains 17 residues. Unmatched junction bases numbered 7, after V lost 2 bases and J lost 2 bases. In germline, CDR1 is LGHDT, CDR2 YNNKEL (reference sequence).

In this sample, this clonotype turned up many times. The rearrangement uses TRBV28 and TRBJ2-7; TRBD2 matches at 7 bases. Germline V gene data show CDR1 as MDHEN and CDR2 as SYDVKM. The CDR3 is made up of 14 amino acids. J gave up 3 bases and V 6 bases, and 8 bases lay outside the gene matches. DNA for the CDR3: TGTGCCAGCAGCCCCGGGACTACTCACTACGAGCAGTACTTC. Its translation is CASSPGTTHYEQYF.

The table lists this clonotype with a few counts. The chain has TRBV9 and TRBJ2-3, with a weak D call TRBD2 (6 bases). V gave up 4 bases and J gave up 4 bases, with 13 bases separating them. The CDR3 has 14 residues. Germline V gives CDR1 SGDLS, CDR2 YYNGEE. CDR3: CASSPRVAADTQYF. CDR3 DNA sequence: TGTGCCAGCAGCCCTCGGGTAGCGGCAGATACGCAGTATTTT.

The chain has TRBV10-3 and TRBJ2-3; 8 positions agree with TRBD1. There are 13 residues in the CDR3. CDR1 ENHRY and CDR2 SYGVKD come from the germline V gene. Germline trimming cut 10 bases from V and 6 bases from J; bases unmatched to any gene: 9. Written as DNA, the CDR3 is TGTGCCACCTCAGGACAGGGCTTGGATACGCAGTATTTT. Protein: CATSGQGLDTQYF.

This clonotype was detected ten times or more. CDR3 coding DNA: TGTGCCAGCAGAATGACTAGCGGGAGAAAAAGAAGTGAGCAGTTCTTC. Translating it yields CASRMTSGRKRSEQFF. The chain links TRBV6-2 or TRBV6-3 to TRBJ2-1; 12 bases fit TRBD2. Germline CDR1 is MNHEY and CDR2 is SVGEGT. V shed 6 bases, J shed 9 bases, and the junction held 12 bases outside the gene matches. The CDR3 contains 16 residues.

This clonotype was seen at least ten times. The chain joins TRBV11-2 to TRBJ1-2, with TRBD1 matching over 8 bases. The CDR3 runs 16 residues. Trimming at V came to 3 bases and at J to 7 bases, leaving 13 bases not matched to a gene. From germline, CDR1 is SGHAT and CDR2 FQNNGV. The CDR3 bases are TGTGCCAGCAGCTTCTCCCCCAATGACAGGGGAAGTGGCTACACCTTC. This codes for CASSFSPNDRGSGYTF.

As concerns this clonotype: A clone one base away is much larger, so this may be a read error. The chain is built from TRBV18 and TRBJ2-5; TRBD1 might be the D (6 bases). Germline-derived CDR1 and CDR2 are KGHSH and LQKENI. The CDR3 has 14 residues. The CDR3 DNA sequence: TGTGCCAGCTCACCGACAGGACCTCAAGAGGCCCAGTACTTC. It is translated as CASSPTGPQEAQYF.

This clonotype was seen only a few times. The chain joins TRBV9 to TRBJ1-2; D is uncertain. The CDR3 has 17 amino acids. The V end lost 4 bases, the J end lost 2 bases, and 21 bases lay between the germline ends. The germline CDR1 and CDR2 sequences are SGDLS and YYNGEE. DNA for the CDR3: TGTGCCAGCAGCCCCGAGGTGACACCTAATATGAACTATGGCTACACCTTC. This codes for CASSPEVTPNMNYGYTF.

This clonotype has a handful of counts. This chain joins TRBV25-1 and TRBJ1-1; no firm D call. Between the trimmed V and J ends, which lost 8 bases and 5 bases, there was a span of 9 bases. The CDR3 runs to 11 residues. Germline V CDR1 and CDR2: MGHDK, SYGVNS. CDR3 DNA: TGTGCCAGCGGGTTAGGAACTGAAGCTTTCTTT. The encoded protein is CASGLGTEAFF.

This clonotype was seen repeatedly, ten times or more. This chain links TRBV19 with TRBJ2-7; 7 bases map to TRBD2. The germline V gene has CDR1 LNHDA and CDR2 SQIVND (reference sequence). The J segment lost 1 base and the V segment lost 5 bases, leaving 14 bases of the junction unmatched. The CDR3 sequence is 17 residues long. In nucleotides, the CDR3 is TGTGCCAGTAGTTCCACGGGAGGCGACCGGCAATCCTACGAGCAGTACTTC. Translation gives CASSSTGGDRQSYEQYF.

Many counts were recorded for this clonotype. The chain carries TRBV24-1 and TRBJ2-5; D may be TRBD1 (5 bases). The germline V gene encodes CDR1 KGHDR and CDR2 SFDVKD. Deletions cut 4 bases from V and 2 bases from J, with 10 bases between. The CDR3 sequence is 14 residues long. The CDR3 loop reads CATSDTTVQETQYF. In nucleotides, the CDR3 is TGTGCCACCAGTGACACGACAGTTCAAGAGACCCAGTACTTC.

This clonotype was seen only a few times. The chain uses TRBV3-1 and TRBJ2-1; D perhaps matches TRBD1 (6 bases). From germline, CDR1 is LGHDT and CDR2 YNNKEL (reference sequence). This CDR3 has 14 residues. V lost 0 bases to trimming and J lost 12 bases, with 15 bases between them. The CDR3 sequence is CASSQDPHQGRQFF. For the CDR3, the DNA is TGTGCCAGCAGCCAAGACCCCCATCAGGGGCGGCAGTTCTTC.

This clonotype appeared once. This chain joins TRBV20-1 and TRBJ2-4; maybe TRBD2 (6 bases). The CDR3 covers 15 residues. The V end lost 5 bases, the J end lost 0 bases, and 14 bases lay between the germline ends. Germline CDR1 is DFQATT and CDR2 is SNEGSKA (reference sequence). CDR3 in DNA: TGCAGTGCTCGGGAGTTCGGTTTAGCCAAAAACATTCAGTACTTC. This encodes CSAREFGLAKNIQYF.

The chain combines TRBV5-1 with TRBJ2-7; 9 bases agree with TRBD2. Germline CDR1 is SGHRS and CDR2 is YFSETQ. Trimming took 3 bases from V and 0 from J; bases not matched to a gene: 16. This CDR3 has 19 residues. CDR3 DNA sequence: TGCGCCAGCAGCTCGTTAGCGGGAGAGTCCCCCCGAAGCTCCTACGAGCAGTACTTC. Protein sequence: CASSSLAGESPRSSYEQYF.

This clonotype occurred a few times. DNA for the CDR3: TGCAGCGTCTCGGGAGGGGGATTGAAACTGTTTTTT. It yields the protein CSVSGGGLKLFF. The chain recombines TRBV29-1 with TRBJ1-4, with D possibly TRBD1 on 6 matching bases. Germline CDR1 SQVTM, CDR2 ANQGSEA. Trimming stripped 6 bases from V and 11 bases from J, with 16 bases between. The CDR3 sequence is 12 residues long.

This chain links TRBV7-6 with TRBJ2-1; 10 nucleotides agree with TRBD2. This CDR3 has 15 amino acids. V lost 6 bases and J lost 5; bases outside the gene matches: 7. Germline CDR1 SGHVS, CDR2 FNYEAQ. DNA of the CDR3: TGTGCCAGCAGACCCACTAGCGGGACACACAATGAGCAGTTCTTC. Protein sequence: CASRPTSGTHNEQFF.